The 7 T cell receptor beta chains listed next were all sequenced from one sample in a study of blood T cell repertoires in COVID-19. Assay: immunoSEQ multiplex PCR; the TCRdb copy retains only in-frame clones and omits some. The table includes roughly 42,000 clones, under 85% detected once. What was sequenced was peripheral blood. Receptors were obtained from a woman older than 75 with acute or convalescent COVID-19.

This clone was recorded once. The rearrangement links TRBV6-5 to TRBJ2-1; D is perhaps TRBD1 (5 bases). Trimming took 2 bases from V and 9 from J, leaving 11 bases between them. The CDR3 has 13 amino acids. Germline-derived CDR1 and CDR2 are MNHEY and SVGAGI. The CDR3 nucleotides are TGTGCCAGCAGTTACCCCCTTCAGGGTGAGCAGTTCTTC. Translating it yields CASSYPLQGEQFF.

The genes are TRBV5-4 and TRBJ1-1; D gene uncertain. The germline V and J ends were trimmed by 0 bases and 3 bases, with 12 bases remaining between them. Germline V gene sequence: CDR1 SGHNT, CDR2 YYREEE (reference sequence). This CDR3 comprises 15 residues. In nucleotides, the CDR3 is TGTGCCAGCAGCTTGGGGACTGGGGTGGACACTGAAGCTTTCTTT. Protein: CASSLGTGVDTEAFF.

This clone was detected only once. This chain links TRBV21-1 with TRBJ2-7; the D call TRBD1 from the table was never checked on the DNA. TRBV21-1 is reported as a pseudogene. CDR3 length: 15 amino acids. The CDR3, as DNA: TGTGCCAGCAAGAAAAAGGACAGGTCCTCCTACGAGCAGTACTTC. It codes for CASKKKDRSSYEQYF.

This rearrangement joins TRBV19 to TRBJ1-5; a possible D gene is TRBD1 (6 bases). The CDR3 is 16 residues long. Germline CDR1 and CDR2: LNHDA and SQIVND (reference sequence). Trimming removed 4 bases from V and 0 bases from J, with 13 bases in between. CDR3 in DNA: TGTGCCAGTAGTAGAGGACAGTCTAATAGCAATCAGCCCCAGCATTTT. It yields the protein CASSRGQSNSNQPQHF.

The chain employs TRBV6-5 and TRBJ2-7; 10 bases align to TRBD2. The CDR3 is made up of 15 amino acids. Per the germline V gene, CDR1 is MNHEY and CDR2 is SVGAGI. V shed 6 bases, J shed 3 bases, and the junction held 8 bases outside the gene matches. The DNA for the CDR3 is TGTGCCAGCAGCCAAGCGGGAGGGGGGGGCTACGAGCAGTACTTC. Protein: CASSQAGGGGYEQYF.

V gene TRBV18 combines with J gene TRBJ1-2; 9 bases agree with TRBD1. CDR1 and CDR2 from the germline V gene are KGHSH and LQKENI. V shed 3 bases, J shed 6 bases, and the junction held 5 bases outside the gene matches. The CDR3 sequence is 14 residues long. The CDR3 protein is CASSPDRGRDGYTF. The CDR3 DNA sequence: TGTGCCAGCTCACCCGACAGGGGGAGAGATGGCTACACCTTC.

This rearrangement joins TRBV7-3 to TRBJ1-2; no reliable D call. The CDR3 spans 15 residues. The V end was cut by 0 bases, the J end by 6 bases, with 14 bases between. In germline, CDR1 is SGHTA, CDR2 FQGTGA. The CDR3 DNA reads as TGTGCCAGCAGCTTAACGCCCGCGGGGAAGAATGGCTACACCTTC. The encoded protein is CASSLTPAGKNGYTF.